The source of this T cell receptor (beta chain) is a study of Graves' ophthalmopathy and Graves' hyperthyroidism. Overall study results and limits: Most expanded thyroid clonotypes above 0.001 frequency also appeared in blood. A model of 13 signatures distinguished ophthalmopathy from stable hyperthyroidism at approximately 89% sensitivity and around 81% specificity.

Amplification of TCR beta CDR3 regions used RNA transcripts. HTBI-primed RT-PCR formed the first round, and a multiplex PCR formed the second. TCRdb re-derived calls from the multiplex PCR reads in MiXCR, one entry per CDR3 protein. Among around 400,000 distinct CDR3 sequences listed, roughly 18% were seen once. Germline CDR1 is LNHNV and CDR2 is YYDKDF (reference sequence). Trimming removed 0 bases at V and 7 bases at J, with 3 bases between. The CDR3 totals 11 residues. Remarks on this clonotype: Its antigen is not identified.

The sample was peripheral blood. V and J are TRBV15 and TRBJ2-5; D is uncertain. The source of this sequence is a woman aged 18-29 years with Graves' ophthalmopathy. CDR3 sequence (DNA): TGTGCCACCAGCAGAGACGGGACCCAGTACTTC. This translates into CATSRDGTQYF.